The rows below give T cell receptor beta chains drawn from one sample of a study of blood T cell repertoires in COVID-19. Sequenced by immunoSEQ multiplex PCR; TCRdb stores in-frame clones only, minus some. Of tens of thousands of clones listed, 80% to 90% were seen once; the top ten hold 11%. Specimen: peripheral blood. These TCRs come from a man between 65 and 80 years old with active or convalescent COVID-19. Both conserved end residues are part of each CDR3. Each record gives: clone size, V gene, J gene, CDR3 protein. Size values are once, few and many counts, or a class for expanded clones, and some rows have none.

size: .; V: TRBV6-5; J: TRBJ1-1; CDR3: CASSYSIRAGTEAFF
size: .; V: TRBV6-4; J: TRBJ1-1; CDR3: CASSEAGNTEAFF
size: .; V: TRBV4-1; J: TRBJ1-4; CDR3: CASSQGQGLVYEKLFF
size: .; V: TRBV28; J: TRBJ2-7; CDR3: CASSSNSYEQYF
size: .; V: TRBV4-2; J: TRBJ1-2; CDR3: CASSPGTGLSSGGYTF
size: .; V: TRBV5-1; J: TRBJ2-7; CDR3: CASSAGQGRWSEQYF
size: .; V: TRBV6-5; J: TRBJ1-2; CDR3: CASVRTADYGYTF
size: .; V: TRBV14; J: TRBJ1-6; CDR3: CASSQATVANSPLHF
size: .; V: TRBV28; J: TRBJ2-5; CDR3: CASSFDSGAETQYF
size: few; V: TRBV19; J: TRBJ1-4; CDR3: CAKIVGGLNEKLFF
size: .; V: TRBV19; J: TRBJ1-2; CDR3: CASSLQTGYNGYTF